The entry below describes one TCR beta chain. What it binds is not known. Compared with germline, one end of the junction differs, possibly owing to a read error. This CDR3 has 13 residues. The V gene's germline CDR1 is SQVTM and CDR2 ANQGSEA. The data belong to a study of tumor and adjacent non-tumor tissue in lung cancer. Study overall: Aged about 30 to 76 years, patients included 10 men and about 5 women with stage I to III disease.

The library came from three nested PCR rounds adapted from ARM-PCR protocols. One entry per CDR3 protein results from TCRdb running MiXCR on the multiplex PCR reads. This sample has under 150,000 distinct CDR3 sequences, with 60% to 70% found just once. Study-wide results and caveats: Patients with more diverse tumor TCRs had worse survival.

No cell sorting was done before RNA was extracted from the tissue. V gene TRBV29-1 combines with J gene TRBJ2-1, with D hard to call. Sequencing input: lung tumor tissue. The TCR originated in a man aged 30-40 years with non-small cell lung cancer. CDR3 protein: CSVEQSSWNELFF. DNA for the CDR3: TGCAGCGTTGAACAGAGCTCCTGGAATGAGCTGTTCTTC.